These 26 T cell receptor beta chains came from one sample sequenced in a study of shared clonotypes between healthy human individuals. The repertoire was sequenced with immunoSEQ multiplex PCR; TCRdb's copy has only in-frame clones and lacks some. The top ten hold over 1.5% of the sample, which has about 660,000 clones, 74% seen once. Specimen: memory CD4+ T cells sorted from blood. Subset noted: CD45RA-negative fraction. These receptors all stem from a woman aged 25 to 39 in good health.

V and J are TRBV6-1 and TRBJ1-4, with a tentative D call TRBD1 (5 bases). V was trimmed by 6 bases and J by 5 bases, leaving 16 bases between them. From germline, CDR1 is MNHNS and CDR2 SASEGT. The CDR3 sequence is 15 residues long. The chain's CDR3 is CASRPGSSGNEKLFF. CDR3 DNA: TGTGCCAGCAGGCCAGGGTCTTCTGGGAATGAAAAACTGTTTTTT.

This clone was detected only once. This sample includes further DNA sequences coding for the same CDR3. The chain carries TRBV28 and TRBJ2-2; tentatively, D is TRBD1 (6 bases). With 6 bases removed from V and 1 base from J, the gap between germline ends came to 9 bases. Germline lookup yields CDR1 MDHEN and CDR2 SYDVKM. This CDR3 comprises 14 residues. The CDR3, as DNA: TGTGCCAGCAGCTCGGGACAGAACACCGGGGAGCTGTTTTTT. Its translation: CASSSGQNTGELFF.

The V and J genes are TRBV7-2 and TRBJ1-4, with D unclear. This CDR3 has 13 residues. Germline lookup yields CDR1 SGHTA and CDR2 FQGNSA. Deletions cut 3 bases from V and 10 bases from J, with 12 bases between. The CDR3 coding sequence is TGTGCCAGCAGCTTCGGGATGGACGGAAAACTGTTTTTT. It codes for CASSFGMDGKLFF.

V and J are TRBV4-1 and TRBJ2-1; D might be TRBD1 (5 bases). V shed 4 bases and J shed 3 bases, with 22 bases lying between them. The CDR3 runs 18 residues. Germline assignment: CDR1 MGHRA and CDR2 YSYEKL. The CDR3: CASSPLARFPRGYNEQFF. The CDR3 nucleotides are TGCGCCAGCAGCCCCCTGGCTCGGTTCCCAAGGGGCTACAATGAGCAGTTCTTC.

The CDR3 is CASSQTVNTEAFF. For the CDR3, the DNA is TGTGCCAGCAGCCAGACCGTGAACACTGAAGCTTTCTTT. The chain combines TRBV6-5 with TRBJ1-1, with D hard to call. The CDR3 runs to 13 residues. V was pared by 6 bases and J by 0 bases, with 8 bases between. Germline-derived CDR1 and CDR2 are MNHEY and SVGAGI.

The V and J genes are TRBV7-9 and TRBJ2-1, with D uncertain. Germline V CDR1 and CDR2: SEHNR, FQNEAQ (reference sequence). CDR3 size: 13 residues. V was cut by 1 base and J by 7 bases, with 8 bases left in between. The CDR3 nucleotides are TGTGCCAGCAGCTTAGATCTCGGTAATGAGCAGTTCTTC. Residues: CASSLDLGNEQFF.

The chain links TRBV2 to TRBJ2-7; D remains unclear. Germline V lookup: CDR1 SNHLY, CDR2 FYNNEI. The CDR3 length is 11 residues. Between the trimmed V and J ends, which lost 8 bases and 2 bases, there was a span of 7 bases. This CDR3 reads CASGSTYEQYF. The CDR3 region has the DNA TGTGCCAGCGGGTCGACCTACGAGCAGTACTTC. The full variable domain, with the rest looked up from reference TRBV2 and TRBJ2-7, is EPEVTQTPSHQVTQMGQEVILRCVPISNHLYFYWYRQILGQKVEFLVSFYNNEISEKSEIFDDQFSVERPDGSNFTLKIRSTKLEDSAMYFCASGSTYEQYFGPGTRLTVT.

The CDR3 bases are TGTGCCAGCAGTCCAAGGCAGGGGGGGGAAAAACTGTTTTTT. This codes for CASSPRQGGEKLFF. The chain recombines TRBV28 with TRBJ1-4; 7 bases are a match to TRBD1. Germline V gene data show CDR1 as MDHEN and CDR2 as SYDVKM. CDR3 length equals 14 residues. Trimming took 5 bases from V and 8 from J; bases not matched to a gene: 8.

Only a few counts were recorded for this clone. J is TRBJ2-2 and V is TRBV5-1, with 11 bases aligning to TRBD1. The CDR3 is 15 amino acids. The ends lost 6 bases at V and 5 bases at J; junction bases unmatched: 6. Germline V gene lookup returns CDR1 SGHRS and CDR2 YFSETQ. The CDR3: CASILGTGGTGELFF. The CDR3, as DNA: TGCGCCAGCATCCTTGGGACAGGGGGAACCGGGGAGCTGTTTTTT.

The CDR3: CASSSSPAAEQYF. CDR3 DNA sequence: TGTGCCAGCAGTAGTAGCCCGGCTGCCGAGCAGTACTTC. This chain links TRBV2 with TRBJ2-7; no clear D. The CDR3 sequence is 13 residues long. Germline V gene sequence: CDR1 SNHLY, CDR2 FYNNEI. Trimming shortened V by 5 bases and J by 6 bases, and 14 bases separated the two germline ends.

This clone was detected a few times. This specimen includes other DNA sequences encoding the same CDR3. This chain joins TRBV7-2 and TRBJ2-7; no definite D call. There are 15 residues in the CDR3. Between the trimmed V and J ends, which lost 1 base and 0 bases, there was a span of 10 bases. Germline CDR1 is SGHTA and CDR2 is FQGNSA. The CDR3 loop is CASSLVAGSSYEQYF. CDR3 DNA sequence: TGTGCCAGCAGCTTAGTGGCAGGAAGCTCCTACGAGCAGTACTTC.

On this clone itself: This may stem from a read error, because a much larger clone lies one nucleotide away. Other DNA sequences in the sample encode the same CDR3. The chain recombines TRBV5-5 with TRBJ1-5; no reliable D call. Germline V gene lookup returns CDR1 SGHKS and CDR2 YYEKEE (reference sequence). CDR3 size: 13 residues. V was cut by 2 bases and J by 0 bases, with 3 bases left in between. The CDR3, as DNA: TGTGCCAGCAGCTTAGATAGCAATCAGCCCCAGCATTTT. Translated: CASSLDSNQPQHF.

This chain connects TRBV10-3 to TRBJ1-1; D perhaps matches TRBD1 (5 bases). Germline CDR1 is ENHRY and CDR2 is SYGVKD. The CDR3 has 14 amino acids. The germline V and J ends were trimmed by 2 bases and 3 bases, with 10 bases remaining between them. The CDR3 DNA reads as TGTGCCATCAGTGAGCGGGGGTGGGACACTGAAGCTTTCTTT. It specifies CAISERGWDTEAFF.

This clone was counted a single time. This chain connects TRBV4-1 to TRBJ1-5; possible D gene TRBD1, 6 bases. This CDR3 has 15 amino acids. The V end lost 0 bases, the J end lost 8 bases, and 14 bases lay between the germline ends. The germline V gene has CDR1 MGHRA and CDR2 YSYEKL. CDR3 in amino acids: CASSQDGTPAEPQHF. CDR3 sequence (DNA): TGCGCCAGCAGCCAAGATGGGACACCGGCGGAGCCCCAGCATTTT.

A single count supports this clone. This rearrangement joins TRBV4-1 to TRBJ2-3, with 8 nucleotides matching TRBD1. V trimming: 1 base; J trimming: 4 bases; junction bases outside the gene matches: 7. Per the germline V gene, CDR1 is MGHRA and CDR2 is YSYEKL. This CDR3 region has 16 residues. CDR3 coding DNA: TGCGCCAGCAGCCAAGTCCCGGGACAGGTACCAGATACGCAGTATTTT. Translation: CASSQVPGQVPDTQYF.

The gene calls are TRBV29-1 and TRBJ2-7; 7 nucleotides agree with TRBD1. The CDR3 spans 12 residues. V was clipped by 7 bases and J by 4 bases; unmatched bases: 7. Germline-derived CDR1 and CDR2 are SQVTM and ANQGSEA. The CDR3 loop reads CSAGQDTYEQYF. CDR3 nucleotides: TGCAGCGCCGGACAGGACACTTACGAGCAGTACTTC.

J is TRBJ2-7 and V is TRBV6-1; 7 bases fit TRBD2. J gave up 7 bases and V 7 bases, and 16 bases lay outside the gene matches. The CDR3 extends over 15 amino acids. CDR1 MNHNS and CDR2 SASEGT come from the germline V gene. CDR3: CASMSRGRAGEEQYF. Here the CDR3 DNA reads TGTGCCAGCATGAGTCGGGGGAGGGCCGGTGAGGAGCAGTACTTC.

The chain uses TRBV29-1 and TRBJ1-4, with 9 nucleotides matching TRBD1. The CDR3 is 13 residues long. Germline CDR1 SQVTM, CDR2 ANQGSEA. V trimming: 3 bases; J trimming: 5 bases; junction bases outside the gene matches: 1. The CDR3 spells CSVDGTGNEKLFF. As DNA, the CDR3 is TGCAGCGTTGATGGGACAGGGAATGAAAAACTGTTTTTT. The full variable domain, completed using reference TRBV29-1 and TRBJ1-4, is SAVISQKPSRDICQRGTSLTIQCQVDSQVTMMFWYRQQPGQSLTLIATANQGSEATYESGFVIDKFPISRPNLTFSTLTVSNMSPEDSSIYLCSVDGTGNEKLFFGSGTQLSVL.

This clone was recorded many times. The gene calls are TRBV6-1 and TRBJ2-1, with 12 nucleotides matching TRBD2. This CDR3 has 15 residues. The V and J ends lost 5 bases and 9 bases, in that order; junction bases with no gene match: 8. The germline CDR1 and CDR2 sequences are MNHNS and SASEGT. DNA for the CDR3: TGTGCCAGCAGTCTTCGACTAGCGGGAGCACCTGAGCAGTTCTTC. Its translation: CASSLRLAGAPEQFF.

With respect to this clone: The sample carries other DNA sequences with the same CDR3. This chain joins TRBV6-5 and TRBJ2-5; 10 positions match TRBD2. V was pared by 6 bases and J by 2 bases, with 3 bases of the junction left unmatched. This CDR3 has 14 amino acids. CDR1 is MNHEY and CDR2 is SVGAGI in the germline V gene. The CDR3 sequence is CASRGLAAQETQYF. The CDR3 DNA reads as TGTGCCAGCAGAGGACTAGCGGCACAAGAGACCCAGTACTTC.

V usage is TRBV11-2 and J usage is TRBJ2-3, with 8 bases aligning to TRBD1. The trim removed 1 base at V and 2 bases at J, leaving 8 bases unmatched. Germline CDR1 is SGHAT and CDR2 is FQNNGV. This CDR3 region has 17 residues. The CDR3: CASSLVAGQGATDTQYF. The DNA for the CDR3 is TGTGCCAGCAGCTTAGTGGCAGGCCAGGGGGCCACAGATACGCAGTATTTT. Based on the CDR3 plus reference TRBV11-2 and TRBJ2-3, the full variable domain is EAGVAQSPRYKIIEKRQSVAFWCNPISGHATLYWYQQILGQGPKLLIQFQNNGVVDDSQLPKDRFSAERLKGVDSTLKIQPAKLEDSAVYLCASSLVAGQGATDTQYFGPGTRLTVL.

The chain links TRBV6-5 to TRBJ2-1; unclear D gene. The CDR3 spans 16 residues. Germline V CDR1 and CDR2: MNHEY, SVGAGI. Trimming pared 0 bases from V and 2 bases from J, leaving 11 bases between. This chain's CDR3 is CASSYSSDLAYNEQFF. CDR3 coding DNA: TGTGCCAGCAGTTACTCGAGTGATCTAGCCTACAATGAGCAGTTCTTC.

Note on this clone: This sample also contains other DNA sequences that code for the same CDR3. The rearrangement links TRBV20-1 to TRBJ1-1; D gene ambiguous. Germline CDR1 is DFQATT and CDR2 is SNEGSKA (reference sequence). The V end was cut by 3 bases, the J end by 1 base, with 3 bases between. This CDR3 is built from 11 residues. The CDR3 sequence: CSASRNTEAFF. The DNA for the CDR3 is TGCAGTGCTAGCAGGAACACTGAAGCTTTCTTT.

CDR3 amino acids: CASSQGAGNIQYF. The CDR3 nucleotides read TGCGCCAGCAGCCAGGGGGCCGGAAACATTCAGTACTTC. The gene calls are TRBV10-2 and TRBJ2-4; 8 bases are a match to TRBD1. Germline CDR1 and CDR2: WSHSY and SAAADI. The length of the CDR3 is 13 residues. V dropped 6 bases and J dropped 6; count of bases not matched to a gene: 4.

CDR3 sequence reads: CAISPGTDPREQYF. DNA for the CDR3: TGTGCCATCAGTCCCGGGACGGACCCGCGCGAGCAGTACTTC. The rearrangement uses TRBV10-3 and TRBJ2-7; D may correspond to TRBD1 or TRBD2 (5 bases each). This CDR3 is 14 amino acids long. V shed 5 bases and J shed 6 bases, with 17 bases lying between them. CDR1 is ENHRY, CDR2 SYGVKD, per germline.

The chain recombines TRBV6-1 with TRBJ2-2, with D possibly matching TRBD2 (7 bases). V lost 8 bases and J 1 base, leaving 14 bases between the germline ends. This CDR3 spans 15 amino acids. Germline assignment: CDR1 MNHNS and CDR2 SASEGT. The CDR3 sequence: CASSSGGLNTGELFF. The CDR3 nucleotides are TGTGCCAGCTCGTCGGGGGGCTTGAACACCGGGGAGCTGTTTTTT.